The next 14 T cell receptor beta chains were all read from a single sample in a study of T cells after yellow fever vaccination. Each CDR3 protein is one row after TCRdb ran MiXCR on the 5' RACE reads. Among 400,000 or so distinct CDR3 sequences listed, around 10% were seen once. The sequences come from PBMCs, collected on the day of the first yellow fever vaccination. These receptors were obtained from a man younger than 35 who received the YFV17D yellow fever vaccine.

This rearrangement joins TRBV5-1 to TRBJ1-1; D possibly corresponds to TRBD1 (5 bases). V was pared by 2 bases and J by 0 bases, with 11 bases between. CDR1 SGHRS and CDR2 YFSETQ come from the germline V gene. The CDR3 has 15 residues. CDR3 in amino acids: CASSFNGALNTEAFF. CDR3 DNA: TGCGCCAGCAGCTTCAACGGGGCCCTGAACACTGAAGCTTTCTTT.

This clonotype came up a few times. This rearrangement joins TRBV5-8 to TRBJ2-1; 7 bases map to TRBD2. Per the germline V gene, CDR1 is SGHTS and CDR2 is YDEGEE. Germline trimming cut 2 bases from V and 6 bases from J; bases unmatched to any gene: 8. This CDR3 is 15 amino acids long. The CDR3 spells CASSLFPWEGNEQFF. The CDR3 nucleotides are TGTGCCAGCAGCTTATTTCCCTGGGAGGGCAATGAGCAGTTCTTC.

This clonotype turned up a few times. This chain links TRBV6-5 with TRBJ2-3, with TRBD2 matching 9 bases. This CDR3 region has 16 residues. V lost 6 bases to trimming and J lost 1 base; unmatched junction nucleotides: 8. Germline CDR1 and CDR2: MNHEY and SVGAGI. The CDR3 nucleotides read TGTGCCAGCAGAAGTTCGACTAGCGGAGGCACAGATACGCAGTATTTT. Its protein is CASRSSTSGGTDTQYF.

This clonotype was recorded a few times. The genes are TRBV15 and TRBJ2-3, with 7 bases identical to TRBD2. This CDR3 is 15 amino acids long. V shed 1 base, J shed 4 bases, and the junction held 5 bases outside the gene matches. Germline lookup yields CDR1 LNHNV and CDR2 YYDKDF (reference sequence). This CDR3 reads CATSRGGGHADTQYF. DNA of the CDR3: TGTGCCACCAGCAGAGGGGGAGGGCACGCAGATACGCAGTATTTT.

The chain is built from TRBV10-3 and TRBJ1-1; a weak D match, TRBD1 (6 bases). Germline V gene lookup returns CDR1 ENHRY and CDR2 SYGVKD. Trimming took off 0 bases at V and 1 base at J, with 12 bases between the two ends. This CDR3 region has 16 residues. In nucleotides, the CDR3 is TGTGCCATCAGTGAGTCATCATGGGGGCGGAACACTGAAGCTTTCTTT. This encodes CAISESSWGRNTEAFF.

The rearrangement links TRBV19 to TRBJ1-5; 9 bases are shared with TRBD1. The CDR3 runs 16 residues. CDR1 and CDR2 from the germline V gene are LNHDA and SQIVND (reference sequence). After removal of 3 bases from V and 7 bases from J, the junction contained 10 bases not matched to a gene. The CDR3 sequence is CASSMGTGKSGQPQHF. CDR3 nucleotide sequence: TGTGCCAGTAGTATGGGGACAGGGAAAAGCGGACAGCCCCAGCATTTT.

The chain joins TRBV28 to TRBJ1-5; unclear D gene. Germline CDR1 and CDR2: MDHEN and SYDVKM. The CDR3 contains 15 residues. Trimming stripped 9 bases from V and 2 bases from J, with 17 bases between. CDR3: CASTTPGLGNQPQHF. CDR3 in DNA: TGTGCCAGTACTACCCCGGGCTTGGGCAATCAGCCCCAGCATTTT.

This chain joins TRBV7-9 and TRBJ1-1; D gene ambiguous. The germline V gene encodes CDR1 SEHNR and CDR2 FQNEAQ (reference sequence). There are 13 residues in the CDR3. Trimming removed 5 bases from V and 4 bases from J, with 11 bases in between. The CDR3 region has the DNA TGTGCCAGCAGCGCCCGGGGTACCACTGAAGCTTTCTTT. Translating gives CASSARGTTEAFF.

This clonotype was counted ten times or more. The chain combines TRBV27 with TRBJ2-3; 13 bases align to TRBD2. The CDR3 is 14 amino acids. The junction had 4 bases not matched to a gene; V was cut back by 7 bases and J by 6 bases. Germline V gene lookup returns CDR1 MNHEY and CDR2 SMNVEV (reference sequence). CDR3 protein: CASTELAGGDTQYF. Written as DNA, the CDR3 is TGTGCCAGCACTGAACTAGCGGGGGGGGATACGCAGTATTTT.

This chain links TRBV12-3 or TRBV12-4 with TRBJ1-5; D is ambiguous. This CDR3 contains 13 residues. The ends were cut back, 4 bases at V and 4 bases at J, with 8 bases in the middle. Written as DNA, the CDR3 is TGTGCCAGCAGTTCCCTTCGGAATCAGCCCCAGCATTTT. Amino acid sequence: CASSSLRNQPQHF.

The chain employs TRBV7-6 and TRBJ1-6; D remains ambiguous. Germline V gene sequence: CDR1 SGHVS, CDR2 FNYEAQ. Trimming took off 8 bases at V and 8 bases at J, with 13 bases between the two ends. The CDR3 spans 13 residues. In nucleotides, the CDR3 is TGTGCCAGCTCAAACTCCCTGGATTCACCCCTCCACTTT. It encodes CASSNSLDSPLHF.

There are a few counts of this clonotype. The chain links TRBV9 to TRBJ2-3; D may be TRBD1 (6 bases). The germline V gene has CDR1 SGDLS and CDR2 YYNGEE. Deletions cut 1 base from V and 3 bases from J, with 9 bases between. The CDR3 covers 14 residues. CDR3 loop: CASSVQQGTDTQYF. CDR3 DNA: TGTGCCAGCAGCGTACAACAGGGAACAGATACGCAGTATTTT.

This clonotype was counted many times. The chain carries TRBV5-1 and TRBJ2-1; 7 nucleotides agree with TRBD2. V lost 0 bases, J lost 9 bases, and 15 bases stayed unmatched. CDR1 and CDR2 (germline): SGHRS, YFSETQ. The CDR3 loop spans 17 amino acids. The CDR3 nucleotides read TGCGCCAGCAGCTTGGATTGGGGGAGGGCACTACGTGGTGAGCAGTTCTTC. Translation: CASSLDWGRALRGEQFF. Variable domain in full (rest from reference TRBV5-1 and TRBJ2-1): KAGVTQTPRYLIKTRGQQVTLSCSPISGHRSVSWYQQTPGQGLQFLFEYFSETQRNKGNFPGRFSGRQFSNSRSEMNVSTLELGDSALYLCASSLDWGRALRGEQFFGPGTRLTVL.

V and J are TRBV7-2 and TRBJ2-3; 7 bases match TRBD2. CDR3 length equals 12 residues. V shed 5 bases, J shed 9 bases, and the junction held 5 bases outside the gene matches. Germline lookup yields CDR1 SGHTA and CDR2 FQGNSA. The CDR3 is CASSPHGGTQYF. The CDR3 region has the DNA TGTGCCAGCAGCCCCCACGGGGGGACGCAGTATTTT.